A single sample gave rise to the 32 T cell receptor beta chains below, sequenced in a study of blood T cell repertoires in COVID-19 (dated by TCRdb to about 2020). Libraries were built with the immunoSEQ multiplex PCR assay. The immuneACCESS repertoire file appears here via TCRdb, limited to in-frame rearrangements. These files lack a portion of the clones; in checked studies, under half of the deficit traces to unresolved V genes, and the cause of the others is not known. The sample profile shows approximately 220,000 clones; about 80% of them were found once. Jointly, the top ten make up 1.3% of the sample. The sample was PBMCs or T cells enriched from blood (not recorded which). Source of these receptors: a woman aged 40 to 55 with acute COVID-19.

V usage is TRBV24-1 and J usage is TRBJ1-3; unclear D gene. The CDR3 sequence is 14 residues long. Germline V CDR1 and CDR2: KGHDR, SFDVKD. The V gene lost 0 bases and the J gene lost 0 bases, with 2 bases spanning the gap. CDR3 sequence reads: CATSDLRSGNTIYF. DNA for the CDR3: TGTGCCACCAGTGATTTGCGCTCTGGAAACACCATATATTTT.

The gene calls are TRBV2 and TRBJ2-1; the match to TRBD2 covers 12 bases. This CDR3 is 15 amino acids long. Germline assignment: CDR1 SNHLY and CDR2 FYNNEI. V shed 6 bases, J shed 5 bases, and the junction held 5 bases outside the gene matches. The CDR3 nucleotides read TGTGCCAGCAGCAAGACTAGCGGGGGCAACAATGAGCAGTTCTTC. Its translation: CASSKTSGGNNEQFF.

The chain combines TRBV7-3 with TRBJ1-6; D may be TRBD1 (6 bases). Germline V gene lookup returns CDR1 SGHTA and CDR2 FQGTGA. The CDR3 loop spans 13 amino acids. The V end was cut by 3 bases, the J end by 11 bases, with 11 bases between. CDR3 in DNA: TGTGCCAGCAGCTTCGGGGGGCAGGCACCCCTCCACTTT. This gives the protein CASSFGGQAPLHF. Full variable domain (rest looked up from reference TRBV7-3 and TRBJ1-6): GAGVSQTPSNKVTEKGKYVELRCDPISGHTALYWYRQSLGQGPEFLIYFQGTGAADDSGLPNDRFFAVRPEGSVSTLKIQRTERGDSAVYLCASSFGGQAPLHFGNGTRLTVT.

V usage is TRBV12-3 or TRBV12-4 and J usage is TRBJ2-3; D perhaps matches TRBD2 (6 bases). The CDR3 covers 13 residues. Trimming cost V 9 bases and J 4 bases, with 14 bases left between them. The CDR3 loop is CASGVSGADTQYF. The CDR3 nucleotides read TGTGCCAGTGGCGTTAGCGGCGCAGATACGCAGTATTTT.

The rearrangement links TRBV18 to TRBJ1-5, with a tentative D call TRBD1 (5 bases). CDR3 length: 14 amino acids. Germline CDR1 KGHSH, CDR2 LQKENI. The ends were cut back, 2 bases at V and 3 bases at J, with 8 bases in the middle. The CDR3 is CASSPSGLNQPQHF. The DNA for the CDR3 is TGTGCCAGCTCACCATCAGGGCTCAATCAGCCCCAGCATTTT.

This chain connects TRBV7-9 to TRBJ2-5; D possibly corresponds to TRBD1 (7 bases). CDR1 and CDR2 (germline): SEHNR, FQNEAQ (reference sequence). V lost 4 bases, J lost 5 bases, and 20 bases lay in between. The CDR3 extends over 16 amino acids. The CDR3 bases are TGTGCCAGCAGCTCAGACAGGGAATATCGGGAGGAGACCCAGTACTTC. Its translation: CASSSDREYREETQYF.

V is TRBV4-1 and J is TRBJ2-7, with D perhaps TRBD1 (6 bases). The germline V and J ends were trimmed by 0 bases and 3 bases, with 12 bases remaining between them. The CDR3 consists of 15 residues. CDR1 and CDR2 from the germline V gene are MGHRA and YSYEKL. CDR3 sequence (DNA): TGCGCCAGCAGCCAAGATCAAGGACAGTACTACGAGCAGTACTTC. Protein: CASSQDQGQYYEQYF.

The chain carries TRBV25-1 and TRBJ2-1; 7 positions agree with TRBD1. The germline CDR1 and CDR2 sequences are MGHDK and SYGVNS. V lost 7 bases to trimming and J lost 0 bases; unmatched junction nucleotides: 15. This CDR3 is built from 18 residues. As DNA, the CDR3 is TGTGCCAGCACCGCGCCCAGCGACAGGGAGAGCTCCTACAATGAGCAGTTCTTC. Residues: CASTAPSDRESSYNEQFF.

J is TRBJ1-5 and V is TRBV30; TRBD1 might be the D (5 bases). V was trimmed by 4 bases and J by 3 bases, leaving 7 bases between them. CDR1 GTSNPN and CDR2 SVGIG come from the germline V gene (reference sequence). The CDR3 loop spans 12 amino acids. The CDR3 DNA reads TGTGCCTGGAAGGGGCCCAATCAGCCCCAGCATTTT. Its protein is CAWKGPNQPQHF.

This clone was counted once. The V and J genes are TRBV15 and TRBJ2-1; 11 bases are shared with TRBD2. Germline V gene lookup returns CDR1 LNHNV and CDR2 YYDKDF (reference sequence). The V and J ends lost 0 bases and 4 bases, in that order; junction bases with no gene match: 14. This CDR3 has 20 residues. The CDR3 protein is CATSRDKRVAGGPKYNEQFF. The CDR3, as DNA: TGTGCCACCAGCAGAGATAAGAGGGTAGCGGGAGGGCCTAAATACAATGAGCAGTTCTTC. Drawing the rest from reference TRBV15 and TRBJ2-1, the complete variable domain is DAMVIQNPRYQVTQFGKPVTLSCSQTLNHNVMYWYQQKSSQAPKLLFHYYDKDFNNEADTPDNFQSRRPNTSFCFLDIRSPGLGDTAMYLCATSRDKRVAGGPKYNEQFFGPGTRLTVL.

There are a few counts of this clone. This chain uses TRBV9 with TRBJ2-5, with 9 bases matching TRBD2. CDR1 is SGDLS and CDR2 is YYNGEE in the germline V gene. This CDR3 is 15 amino acids long. The J segment lost 7 bases and the V segment lost 3 bases, leaving 10 bases of the junction unmatched. CDR3 sequence reads: CASSADSGRYGTQYF. DNA of the CDR3: TGTGCCAGCAGCGCCGACAGCGGGAGGTACGGGACCCAGTACTTC.

The chain has TRBV15 and TRBJ1-1, with 8 bases fitting TRBD1. CDR1 is LNHNV, CDR2 YYDKDF, per germline (reference sequence). J gave up 0 bases and V 5 bases, and 5 bases lay outside the gene matches. CDR3 length: 15 residues. CDR3 bases: TGTGCCACCAGCGCGAACAGGGGGATGAACACTGAAGCTTTCTTT. Translating gives CATSANRGMNTEAFF.

The chain combines TRBV6-5 with TRBJ2-2; possibly TRBD1 for D (6 bases). The germline V gene has CDR1 MNHEY and CDR2 SVGAGI. Trimming shortened V by 6 bases and J by 5 bases, and 13 bases separated the two germline ends. The CDR3 runs to 14 residues. CDR3 sequence: CASRGAPETGELFF. The CDR3 bases are TGTGCCAGCAGGGGGGCTCCAGAAACCGGGGAGCTGTTTTTT.

The chain has TRBV7-2 and TRBJ2-2; TRBD2 agrees at 14 bases. V dropped 5 bases and J dropped 6; count of bases not matched to a gene: 8. CDR3 length: 17 residues. Per the germline V gene, CDR1 is SGHTA and CDR2 is FQGNSA. CDR3 loop: CASSPRTSGRSSGELFF. The CDR3 DNA follows: TGTGCCAGCAGCCCGCGGACTAGCGGGAGGTCGTCCGGGGAGCTGTTTTTT.

The chain couples TRBV19 to TRBJ2-7; D might be TRBD1 (6 bases). The germline CDR1 and CDR2 sequences are LNHDA and SQIVND (reference sequence). The CDR3 has 11 amino acids. Trimming cost V 5 bases and J 6 bases, with 8 bases left between them. The CDR3 reads CASSDRLEQYF. Written as DNA, the CDR3 is TGTGCCAGTAGTGACAGGCTCGAGCAGTACTTC.

This clone was detected once. V and J are TRBV29-1 and TRBJ1-1; D remains ambiguous. Per the germline V gene, CDR1 is SQVTM and CDR2 is ANQGSEA. V was pared by 1 base and J by 4 bases, with 10 bases between. The CDR3 is made up of 13 amino acids. CDR3 coding DNA: TGCAGCGTTGAAGCAGGCTCAGGCACTGAAGCTTTCTTT. As protein: CSVEAGSGTEAFF.

J is TRBJ2-1 and V is TRBV5-1; D gene unclear. The germline CDR1 and CDR2 sequences are SGHRS and YFSETQ. CDR3 length: 14 residues. V lost 0 bases, J lost 8 bases, and 12 bases lay in between. The CDR3 sequence is CASSLGGPIDEQFF. CDR3 DNA: TGCGCCAGCAGCTTGGGTGGGCCGATCGATGAGCAGTTCTTC. The whole variable domain, remainder taken from reference TRBV5-1 and TRBJ2-1, is KAGVTQTPRYLIKTRGQQVTLSCSPISGHRSVSWYQQTPGQGLQFLFEYFSETQRNKGNFPGRFSGRQFSNSRSEMNVSTLELGDSALYLCASSLGGPIDEQFFGPGTRLTVL.

The chain employs TRBV11-3 and TRBJ2-3; D unclear. This CDR3 contains 11 residues. V lost 5 bases and J lost 11, with 11 bases in between. The V gene's germline CDR1 is SGHNT and CDR2 YENEEA. The CDR3, as DNA: TGTGCCAGCAGCCGAGGCATGGAGCAGTATTTT. Its protein is CASSRGMEQYF.

The chain couples TRBV28 to TRBJ1-2, with 7 positions matching TRBD1. Germline trimming cut 10 bases from V and 0 bases from J; bases unmatched to any gene: 8. In germline, CDR1 is MDHEN, CDR2 SYDVKM. The CDR3 consists of 14 residues. The CDR3: CAINTGASNYGYTF. The CDR3 nucleotides are TGTGCCATTAACACAGGGGCCTCTAACTATGGCTACACCTTC.

V gene TRBV7-9 combines with J gene TRBJ1-4; a weak D match, TRBD1 (6 bases). CDR1 and CDR2 (germline): SEHNR, FQNEAQ (reference sequence). V was clipped by 6 bases and J by 2 bases, with 13 bases between them. The CDR3 totals 15 residues. This CDR3 reads CASSHPDSTNEKLFF. In nucleotides, the CDR3 is TGTGCCAGCAGTCACCCGGACAGCACTAATGAAAAACTGTTTTTT.

The rearrangement uses TRBV5-5 and TRBJ1-1; a possible D gene is TRBD1 (5 bases). Between the trimmed V and J ends, which lost 3 bases and 1 base, there was a span of 22 bases. Germline V gives CDR1 SGHKS, CDR2 YYEKEE (reference sequence). The CDR3 covers 18 residues. The CDR3 nucleotides are TGTGCCAGCAGCTCCGGAGCAGGGAGGTTGGGTCCGAACACTGAAGCTTTCTTT. Translated, it gives CASSSGAGRLGPNTEAFF.

The V call is TRBV30, the J call TRBJ2-1; 14 bases line up with TRBD2. The CDR3 extends over 16 amino acids. J lost 6 bases, V lost 3 bases, and 7 bases had no gene match. Germline V gives CDR1 GTSNPN, CDR2 SVGIG (reference sequence). CDR3 loop: CAWRGGLAGVGNEQFF. Written as DNA, the CDR3 is TGTGCCTGGAGGGGGGGACTAGCGGGAGTGGGCAATGAGCAGTTCTTC. The entire variable domain, with the rest obtained from reference TRBV30 and TRBJ2-1, is as follows: SQTIHQWPATLVQPVGSPLSLECTVEGTSNPNLYWYRQAAGRGLQLLFYSVGIGQISSEVPQNLSASRPQDRQFILSSKKLLLSDSGFYLCAWRGGLAGVGNEQFFGPGTRLTVL.

This chain joins TRBV5-1 and TRBJ1-3, with 9 bases identical to TRBD1. Germline CDR1 is SGHRS and CDR2 is YFSETQ. This CDR3 is built from 17 residues. Trimming removed 2 bases from V and 4 bases from J; junction bases left unmatched: 10. CDR3 region: CASSLQPGQGLGNTIYF. The CDR3, as DNA: TGCGCCAGCAGCTTACAACCGGGACAGGGATTAGGAAACACCATATATTTT.

The V call is TRBV29-1, the J call TRBJ1-4, with TRBD1 identical over 9 bases. The CDR3 extends over 14 amino acids. Germline CDR1 is SQVTM and CDR2 is ANQGSEA. The junction had 8 bases not matched to a gene; V was cut back by 4 bases and J by 8 bases. CDR3 sequence: CSVGSGTGREKLFF. The CDR3 nucleotides are TGCAGCGTTGGTTCCGGGACAGGGAGGGAAAAACTGTTTTTT.

The genes are TRBV27 and TRBJ2-5; TRBD2 matches 12 bases. The CDR3 length is 14 residues. V gave up 2 bases and J gave up 12 bases; unmatched junction bases: 7. Per the germline V gene, CDR1 is MNHEY and CDR2 is SMNVEV (reference sequence). CDR3 DNA: TGTGCCAGCAGTTTAAGAGGACTAGCGGGACGAGAGTACTTC. As protein: CASSLRGLAGREYF.

This clone was counted between two and nine times. The V gene is TRBV11-1, the J gene TRBJ2-5; no reliable D call. Germline V gene data show CDR1 as SGHAT and CDR2 as FQDESV (reference sequence). V was pared by 0 bases and J by 1 base, with 6 bases between. CDR3 length: 14 amino acids. The CDR3 coding sequence is TGTGCCAGCAGCTTAGCGGGCAGCCAAGAGACCCAGTACTTC. Protein sequence: CASSLAGSQETQYF.

The chain carries TRBV27 and TRBJ2-7, with D unresolved. Per the germline V gene, CDR1 is MNHEY and CDR2 is SMNVEV (reference sequence). The length of the CDR3 is 15 residues. V lost 0 bases, J lost 0 bases, and 9 bases lay in between. The CDR3 DNA is TGTGCCAGCAGTTTATCTGCTAGTGCCTCCTACGAGCAGTACTTC. Encoded protein: CASSLSASASYEQYF.

The J gene is TRBJ2-2, the V gene TRBV30; no reliable D call. V was shortened by 0 bases and J by 7 bases, with 3 bases between the two germline ends. The CDR3 runs 11 residues. Germline lookup yields CDR1 GTSNPN and CDR2 SVGIG (reference sequence). The CDR3 region has the DNA TGTGCCTGGAGTGTTAGCGGGGAGCTGTTTTTT. As protein: CAWSVSGELFF. The whole variable domain, filled in from reference TRBV30 and TRBJ2-2, reads SQTIHQWPATLVQPVGSPLSLECTVEGTSNPNLYWYRQAAGRGLQLLFYSVGIGQISSEVPQNLSASRPQDRQFILSSKKLLLSDSGFYLCAWSVSGELFFGEGSRLTVL.

There are many counts of this clone. This chain joins TRBV27 and TRBJ2-7, with D maybe TRBD2 (6 bases). Trimming removed 6 bases from V and 4 bases from J, with 13 bases in between. CDR3 length: 13 amino acids. From germline, CDR1 is MNHEY and CDR2 SMNVEV (reference sequence). DNA of the CDR3: TGTGCCAGCAGGCGGGGTACTGGATACGAGCAGTACTTC. Amino acid sequence: CASRRGTGYEQYF.

This chain links TRBV5-1 with TRBJ1-1; 8 bases map to TRBD1. Germline V gene sequence: CDR1 SGHRS, CDR2 YFSETQ. The CDR3 has 16 residues. V was pared by 2 bases and J by 3 bases, with 9 bases of the junction left unmatched. CDR3 bases: TGCGCCAGCAGCTTAGGGACAGGCTTGGTGGACACTGAAGCTTTCTTT. Translation gives CASSLGTGLVDTEAFF.

The chain carries TRBV27 and TRBJ2-7, with 11 positions matching TRBD1. This CDR3 comprises 16 residues. V lost 7 bases to trimming and J lost 0 bases; unmatched junction nucleotides: 8. From germline, CDR1 is MNHEY and CDR2 SMNVEV (reference sequence). CDR3 in amino acids: CASTTPGQGVSYEQYF. Written as DNA, the CDR3 is TGTGCCAGCACCACCCCGGGACAGGGGGTCTCCTACGAGCAGTACTTC.

V and J are TRBV29-1 and TRBJ2-5, with 7 bases lining up with TRBD1. Unmatched junction bases numbered 7, after V lost 7 bases and J lost 5 bases. The CDR3 length is 12 residues. The germline V gene has CDR1 SQVTM and CDR2 ANQGSEA. In DNA form, the CDR3 reads TGCAGCGCACTAAGGGGGCGGGAGACCCAGTACTTC. Protein sequence: CSALRGRETQYF. Drawing the rest from reference TRBV29-1 and TRBJ2-5, the complete variable domain is SAVISQKPSRDICQRGTSLTIQCQVDSQVTMMFWYRQQPGQSLTLIATANQGSEATYESGFVIDKFPISRPNLTFSTLTVSNMSPEDSSIYLCSALRGRETQYFGPGTRLLVL.